The 30 T cell receptor beta chains reported below all come from one sample, sequenced in a study of T-cell reconstitution after alpha-beta-depleted transplantation in children (dated by TCRdb to about 2016). Library generation was performed with PCR. The listed sequencing device is Illumina HiSeq 2500. TCR libraries were prepared with molecular barcoding, using unique molecular identifiers to normalize TCRbeta repertoire quantification. The raw public data were reprocessed by TCRdb itself: fastp quality trimming at Q25, MiXCR clonotype calling, in-frame beta chains only. Entries are consolidated by CDR3 protein sequence, retaining the most common genes and DNA. Recorded for this sample are some 460,000 distinct CDR3 sequences; under 20% of them occurred a single time. Roughly 29% of the sample is in the top ten clones. The treatment or condition label, read with the paper, signifies: allogeneic hematopoietic cell transplantation with graft depleted of TCRalphabeta T cells and CD19 B cells.

The sample in question was PBMCs, mostly from graft donor cells, obtained 360 days after TCRalphabeta/CD19-depleted stem cell transplant. These receptors originate from a boy under three years old who had a stem cell transplant for Wiskott-Aldrich syndrome, so the T cells may come from the graft donor.

This chain joins TRBV25-1 and TRBJ2-1, with unresolved D. V lost 2 bases and J lost 7, with 12 bases in between. CDR1 is MGHDK, CDR2 SYGVNS, per germline. The CDR3 extends over 14 amino acids. The CDR3 nucleotides read TGTGCCAGCAGTGAAAACTATCCCTTTAATGAGCAGTTCTTC. Protein: CASSENYPFNEQFF.

The V and J genes are TRBV16 and TRBJ2-1; 8 bases match TRBD2. Germline CDR1 and CDR2: KGHSY and FQNENV. The CDR3 length is 16 residues. After removal of 2 bases from V and 5 bases from J, the junction contained 8 bases not matched to a gene. The CDR3: CASSQRSSGGHNEQFF. The CDR3 bases are TGTGCCAGCAGCCAAAGGTCGTCGGGGGGGCACAATGAGCAGTTCTTC.

This clonotype showed up just a few times. This chain joins TRBV10-3 and TRBJ1-6; 7 nucleotides agree with TRBD1. The germline CDR1 and CDR2 sequences are ENHRY and SYGVKD. V was pared by 6 bases and J by 6 bases, with 5 bases of the junction left unmatched. The CDR3 is 14 amino acids. CDR3 coding DNA: TGTGCCATCAGGGCAGGGGGGGTTAATTCACCCCTCCACTTT. This encodes CAIRAGGVNSPLHF.

V is TRBV20-1 and J is TRBJ2-2, with 8 positions matching TRBD2. CDR3 length: 16 amino acids. V trimming: 0 bases; J trimming: 3 bases; junction bases outside the gene matches: 6. Germline V gene data show CDR1 as DFQATT and CDR2 as SNEGSKA (reference sequence). The CDR3 nucleotides are TGCAGTGCTAGAGATCGCCGGGGGGGTTACACCGGGGAGCTGTTTTTT. This sequence encodes CSARDRRGGYTGELFF.

This clonotype was detected only a few times. The V gene is TRBV3-1, the J gene TRBJ2-1; 10 bases map to TRBD2. This CDR3 is 16 amino acids long. Looked up from germline, CDR1 is LGHDT and CDR2 is YNNKEL (reference sequence). J lost 4 bases, V lost 5 bases, and 8 bases had no gene match. CDR3 in DNA: TGTGCCAGCAGCTCCCGTCTTAGCGGGAGGTACAATGAGCAGTTCTTC. Translated, it gives CASSSRLSGRYNEQFF.

In this sample, this clonotype turned up a few times. The chain links TRBV12-3 or TRBV12-4 to TRBJ2-3; 10 bases match TRBD1. The CDR3 runs 15 residues. V shed 3 bases and J 2 bases; nucleotides not matched to a gene: 2. The CDR3 coding sequence is TGTGCCAGCAGTTTGCGACAGGGGGCCACAGATACGCAGTATTTT. This encodes CASSLRQGATDTQYF.

The chain links TRBV28 to TRBJ2-2; the D is unclear. Germline CDR1 reads MDHEN; CDR2 reads SYDVKM. This CDR3 comprises 14 residues. Between the trimmed V and J ends, which lost 3 bases and 4 bases, there was a span of 9 bases. Written as DNA, the CDR3 is TGTGCCAGCAGTTTCCTCCGTTCCACCGGGGAGCTGTTTTTT. Protein sequence: CASSFLRSTGELFF.

This clonotype was found a few times. CDR3 nucleotide sequence: TGCGCCAGCAGCTATGCGACTAGCGGGATCGGTGAGCAGTTCTTC. Its protein is CASSYATSGIGEQFF. The chain uses TRBV5-1 and TRBJ2-1; TRBD2 matches at 11 bases. After removal of 3 bases from V and 9 bases from J, the junction contained 8 bases not matched to a gene. The germline gives CDR1 SGHRS, CDR2 YFSETQ. The CDR3 spans 15 residues. The whole variable domain, filled in from reference TRBV5-1 and TRBJ2-1, reads KAGVTQTPRYLIKTRGQQVTLSCSPISGHRSVSWYQQTPGQGLQFLFEYFSETQRNKGNFPGRFSGRQFSNSRSEMNVSTLELGDSALYLCASSYATSGIGEQFFGPGTRLTVL.

The V gene is TRBV20-1, the J gene TRBJ2-1, with TRBD2 matching over 7 bases. The trim removed 5 bases at V and 9 bases at J, leaving 7 bases unmatched. The CDR3 loop spans 12 amino acids. Per the germline V gene, CDR1 is DFQATT and CDR2 is SNEGSKA (reference sequence). The CDR3 protein is CSADTSVGEQFF. The CDR3 DNA is TGCAGTGCTGATACTAGCGTCGGTGAGCAGTTCTTC.

This clonotype was found a few times. The gene calls are TRBV12-3 or TRBV12-4 and TRBJ2-1, with D possibly matching TRBD1 (6 bases). V was trimmed by 3 bases and J by 6 bases, leaving 15 bases between them. This CDR3 contains 15 residues. CDR3 region: CASSFWGLVVNEQFF. The CDR3, as DNA: TGTGCCAGCAGTTTTTGGGGGCTAGTGGTCAATGAGCAGTTCTTC.

This clonotype was seen repeatedly, ten times or more. The chain employs TRBV5-1 and TRBJ1-4; D remains ambiguous. Germline values: CDR1 SGHRS, CDR2 YFSETQ. The CDR3 is 15 amino acids. Trimming took 0 bases from V and 0 from J, leaving 6 bases between them. As DNA, the CDR3 is TGCGCCAGCAGCTTGGGGTCCGCAACTAATGAAAAACTGTTTTTT. Translated: CASSLGSATNEKLFF.

The chain links TRBV5-1 to TRBJ2-2, with TRBD1 as a possible D gene (6 bases). The germline gives CDR1 SGHRS, CDR2 YFSETQ. The CDR3 contains 16 residues. V was cut by 4 bases and J by 2 bases, with 15 bases left in between. In nucleotides, the CDR3 is TGCGCCAGCAGCCAGGGGCCCAGGACTAACACCGGGGAGCTGTTTTTT. Amino acid sequence: CASSQGPRTNTGELFF.

The gene calls are TRBV4-1 and TRBJ2-7; 11 positions match TRBD1. After removal of 2 bases from V and 4 bases from J, the junction contained 16 bases not matched to a gene. Looked up from germline, CDR1 is MGHRA and CDR2 is YSYEKL. This CDR3 comprises 19 residues. CDR3: CASSQTALEDGDRGYEQYF. Written as DNA, the CDR3 is TGCGCCAGCAGCCAAACCGCCCTAGAGGATGGGGACAGGGGGTACGAGCAGTACTTC.

This clonotype was observed at least ten times. This chain joins TRBV7-2 and TRBJ2-1, with D perhaps being TRBD1 or TRBD2 (5 bases each). Germline assignment: CDR1 SGHTA and CDR2 FQGNSA. The CDR3 runs 15 residues. The V gene lost 4 bases and the J gene lost 3 bases, with 13 bases spanning the gap. CDR3 sequence reads: CASSSLGTLYNEQFF. The CDR3, as DNA: TGTGCCAGCAGCTCCCTCGGGACCCTCTACAATGAGCAGTTCTTC.

This clonotype turned up a few times. The CDR3 spells CSVVRDRGPYEQFF. CDR3 coding DNA: TGCAGCGTTGTCCGGGACAGGGGGCCGTATGAGCAGTTCTTC. The rearrangement links TRBV29-1 to TRBJ2-1, with 12 bases identical to TRBD1. The CDR3 is 14 residues long. After removal of 4 bases from V and 8 bases from J, the junction contained 6 bases not matched to a gene. Germline V gene sequence: CDR1 SQVTM, CDR2 ANQGSEA.

This clonotype has ten or more counts. This chain connects TRBV6-5 to TRBJ2-1; 8 positions match TRBD2. Germline V lookup: CDR1 MNHEY, CDR2 SVGAGI. This CDR3 spans 13 amino acids. The V segment lost 6 bases and the J segment 9 bases; nucleotides outside the gene matches: 7. This CDR3 reads CASSPGTRVEQFF. The CDR3 DNA reads as TGTGCCAGCAGCCCCGGGACTAGGGTTGAGCAGTTCTTC.

The chain joins TRBV5-1 to TRBJ2-4, with unresolved D. V lost 0 bases and J 0 bases, leaving 7 bases between the germline ends. This CDR3 spans 15 amino acids. Germline V gene lookup returns CDR1 SGHRS and CDR2 YFSETQ. In nucleotides, the CDR3 is TGCGCCAGCAGCTTGGACCGACTAGCCAAAAACATTCAGTACTTC. Translation: CASSLDRLAKNIQYF.

This clonotype was seen a handful of times. This chain connects TRBV7-9 to TRBJ2-7, with a weak D call TRBD1 (5 bases). Trimming took off 1 base at V and 2 bases at J, with 15 bases between the two ends. Germline loops: CDR1 SEHNR, CDR2 FQNEAQ (reference sequence). CDR3 length equals 16 residues. Here the CDR3 reads CASSLGGRLGAYEQYF. In DNA, the CDR3 is TGTGCCAGCAGCTTAGGGGGCAGGCTAGGAGCCTACGAGCAGTACTTC.

There are a few counts of this clonotype. J is TRBJ2-1 and V is TRBV6-1; 7 bases match TRBD1. The junction had 5 bases not matched to a gene; V was cut back by 6 bases and J by 6 bases. CDR3 length: 13 amino acids. Germline V gene lookup returns CDR1 MNHNS and CDR2 SASEGT. The CDR3 nucleotides are TGTGCCAGCAGGAAGACAGGGCTCAATGAGCAGTTCTTC. Amino acids: CASRKTGLNEQFF.

The chain uses TRBV7-8 and TRBJ2-1; D perhaps matches TRBD2 (5 bases). V gave up 5 bases and J gave up 4 bases, with 9 bases separating them. The CDR3 is made up of 13 amino acids. Germline CDR1 and CDR2: SGHVS and FQNEAQ. The CDR3 sequence: CASSIGLYNEQFF. For the CDR3, the DNA is TGTGCCAGCAGCATCGGACTGTACAATGAGCAGTTCTTC.

This chain uses TRBV2 with TRBJ1-4, with D hard to call. Germline assignment: CDR1 SNHLY and CDR2 FYNNEI. The CDR3 totals 14 residues. Trimming cost V 4 bases and J 7 bases, with 13 bases left between them. The CDR3 nucleotides are TGTGCCAGCAGTGGTCGCGGACTTAGTGAAAAACTGTTTTTT. Residues: CASSGRGLSEKLFF.

This clonotype showed up just a few times. The J gene is TRBJ2-1, the V gene TRBV7-9; TRBD2 agrees at 9 bases. J lost 11 bases, V lost 5 bases, and 4 bases had no gene match. The CDR3 is 12 residues long. Germline V gene lookup returns CDR1 SEHNR and CDR2 FQNEAQ (reference sequence). The DNA of the CDR3 is TGTGCCAGCAGCCCCGGGACTAGCAAGCAGTTCTTC. Amino acid sequence: CASSPGTSKQFF.

The rearrangement links TRBV5-6 to TRBJ2-1, with D unclear. The CDR3 length is 15 residues. Germline CDR1 is SGHDT and CDR2 is YYEEEE. The V end lost 7 bases, the J end lost 7 bases, and 21 bases lay between the germline ends. CDR3 in DNA: TGTGCCAGCGGGATACAAGAAAAACTTACAAATGAGCAGTTCTTC. Its protein is CASGIQEKLTNEQFF.

V is TRBV5-1 and J is TRBJ1-1; the match to TRBD1 covers 8 bases. Unmatched junction bases numbered 8, after V lost 5 bases and J lost 8 bases. Germline CDR1 is SGHRS and CDR2 is YFSETQ. This CDR3 has 13 residues. CDR3 amino acids: CASRFSGGAEAFF. The CDR3 nucleotides are TGCGCCAGCAGGTTTTCAGGGGGCGCGGAAGCTTTCTTT.

The sample holds a few counts of this clonotype. The chain carries TRBV7-9 and TRBJ2-3, with TRBD1 identical over 9 bases. The CDR3 spans 16 residues. Germline V lookup: CDR1 SEHNR, CDR2 FQNEAQ (reference sequence). V gave up 5 bases and J gave up 3 bases; unmatched junction bases: 9. CDR3 DNA sequence: TGTGCCAGCAGCCTGGGGACAGGGAAGGTAACAGATACGCAGTATTTT. This encodes CASSLGTGKVTDTQYF.

This chain connects TRBV11-2 to TRBJ2-1; tentative D call: TRBD2 (6 bases). This CDR3 is built from 17 residues. The V and J ends lost 5 bases and 0 bases respectively, with 17 bases between them. From germline, CDR1 is SGHAT and CDR2 FQNNGV. DNA for the CDR3: TGTGCCAGCAGCCCCCTTGGGAGGCTGAGCTCCTACAATGAGCAGTTCTTC. It translates to CASSPLGRLSSYNEQFF.

As DNA, the CDR3 is TGTGCCACCAGCGGGCCCAAAAGCACAGATACGCAGTATTTT. It specifies CATSGPKSTDTQYF. The rearrangement uses TRBV15 and TRBJ2-3, with D hard to call. This CDR3 is 14 amino acids long. Deletions cut 5 bases from V and 0 bases from J, with 9 bases between. Germline-derived CDR1 and CDR2 are LNHNV and YYDKDF (reference sequence).

This clonotype appeared a few times. The CDR3 sequence: CSAALTQTVYEQYF. The DNA for the CDR3 is TGCAGTGCTGCACTAACCCAGACAGTCTACGAGCAGTACTTC. The chain couples TRBV20-1 to TRBJ2-7; D is perhaps TRBD1 (5 bases). V dropped 5 bases and J dropped 3 bases, with 17 bases sitting between them. CDR1 is DFQATT, CDR2 SNEGSKA, per germline (reference sequence). The CDR3 runs to 14 residues.

The V and J genes are TRBV6-2 or TRBV6-3 and TRBJ1-1; TRBD1 might be the D (6 bases). Looked up from germline, CDR1 is MNHEY and CDR2 is SVGEGT. The CDR3 runs 13 residues. Trimming stripped 5 bases from V and 5 bases from J, with 12 bases between. The CDR3 nucleotides read TGTGCCAGCAGTCTTCGGGGACAAACTGAAGCTTTCTTT. Translating it yields CASSLRGQTEAFF.

V gene TRBV5-1 combines with J gene TRBJ2-7; D is possibly TRBD2 (5 bases). This CDR3 is 15 amino acids long. With 7 bases removed from V and 0 bases from J, the gap between germline ends came to 17 bases. Looked up from germline, CDR1 is SGHRS and CDR2 is YFSETQ. CDR3 in amino acids: CASSTGGSYSYEQYF. CDR3 DNA sequence: TGCGCCAGCTCTACCGGAGGTTCCTACTCCTACGAGCAGTACTTC.